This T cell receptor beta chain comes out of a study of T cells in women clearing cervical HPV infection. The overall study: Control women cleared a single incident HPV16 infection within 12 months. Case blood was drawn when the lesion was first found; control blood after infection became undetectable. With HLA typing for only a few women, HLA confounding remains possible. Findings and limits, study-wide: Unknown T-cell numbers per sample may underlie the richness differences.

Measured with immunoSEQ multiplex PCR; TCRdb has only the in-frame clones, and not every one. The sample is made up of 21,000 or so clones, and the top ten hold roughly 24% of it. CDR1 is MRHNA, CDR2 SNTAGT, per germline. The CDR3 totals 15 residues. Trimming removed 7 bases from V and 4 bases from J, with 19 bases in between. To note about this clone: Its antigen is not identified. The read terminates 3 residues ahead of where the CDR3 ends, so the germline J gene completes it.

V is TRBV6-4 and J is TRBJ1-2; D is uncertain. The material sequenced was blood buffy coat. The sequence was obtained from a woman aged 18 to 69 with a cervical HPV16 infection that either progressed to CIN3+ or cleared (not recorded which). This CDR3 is CASKQSEASGYGYTF. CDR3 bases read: TGTGCCAGCAAACAGTCAGAAGCCTCTGGCTATGGC.